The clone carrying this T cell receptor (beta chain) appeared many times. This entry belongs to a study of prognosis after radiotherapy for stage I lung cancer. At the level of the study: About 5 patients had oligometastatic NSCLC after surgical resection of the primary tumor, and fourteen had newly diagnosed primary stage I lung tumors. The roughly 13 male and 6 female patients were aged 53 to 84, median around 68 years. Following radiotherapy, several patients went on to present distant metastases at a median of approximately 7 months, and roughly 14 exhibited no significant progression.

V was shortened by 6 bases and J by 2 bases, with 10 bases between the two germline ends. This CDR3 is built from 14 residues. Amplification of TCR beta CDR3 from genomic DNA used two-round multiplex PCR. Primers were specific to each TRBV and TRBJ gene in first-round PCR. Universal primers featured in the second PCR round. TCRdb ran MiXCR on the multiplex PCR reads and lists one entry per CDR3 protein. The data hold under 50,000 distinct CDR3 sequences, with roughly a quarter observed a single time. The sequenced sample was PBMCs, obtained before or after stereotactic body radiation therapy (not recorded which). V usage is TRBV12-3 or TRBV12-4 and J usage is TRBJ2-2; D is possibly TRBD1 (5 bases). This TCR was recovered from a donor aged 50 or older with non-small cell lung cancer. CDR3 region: CASSLQENTGELFF. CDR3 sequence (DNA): TGTGCCAGCAGCCTACAGGAAAACACCGGGGAGCTGTTTTTT.